The 18 T cell receptor beta chains given below trace back to one sample, sequenced in a study of early T cells in non-severe SARS-CoV-2 infection. From the 5' RACE reads, TCRdb called clonotypes with MiXCR, one entry per CDR3 protein. The sample includes about 40,000 distinct CDR3 sequences, approximately 5.9% of them seen just once. Specimen: whole blood, collected at baseline. These receptors all stem from an adult who was a healthcare worker with PCR-confirmed SARS-CoV-2 infection or an uninfected control (not recorded which).

The chain employs TRBV10-3 and TRBJ2-7; D ambiguous. The CDR3 is 12 amino acids. Germline-derived CDR1 and CDR2 are ENHRY and SYGVKD. V lost 4 bases to trimming and J lost 1 base, with 5 bases between them. As DNA, the CDR3 is TGTGCCATCAGTGGCCGATCCTACGAGCAGTACTTC. It yields the protein CAISGRSYEQYF.

This clonotype has ten or more counts. The rearrangement links TRBV2 to TRBJ2-7, with TRBD1 matching over 10 bases. Trimming at V came to 3 bases and at J to 0 bases, leaving 2 bases not matched to a gene. The length of the CDR3 is 15 residues. Germline V CDR1 and CDR2: SNHLY, FYNNEI. The CDR3 DNA is TGTGCCAGCAGTGAGGGACAGGGGTTCTCCTACGAGCAGTACTTC. This encodes CASSEGQGFSYEQYF.

The chain's CDR3 is CAITPGGGGPSYNEQFF. In DNA form, the CDR3 reads TGTGCCATTACGCCGGGGGGCGGGGGACCCTCCTACAATGAGCAGTTCTTC. This chain links TRBV12-3 or TRBV12-4 with TRBJ2-1, with a tentative D call TRBD2 (7 bases). The V end lost 10 bases, the J end lost 0 bases, and 22 bases lay between the germline ends. The CDR3 is made up of 17 amino acids.

This clonotype was seen a handful of times. The rearrangement links TRBV20-1 to TRBJ2-7; TRBD2 matches 9 bases. The V gene end was trimmed by 0 bases and the J gene end by 3 bases; junction bases not matched to a gene: 3. Germline V gene data show CDR1 as DFQATT and CDR2 as SNEGSKA (reference sequence). The CDR3 is 14 amino acids. The CDR3 DNA reads as TGCAGTGCTAGAGACAAGACTAGCGGCTACGAGCAGTACTTC. It encodes CSARDKTSGYEQYF.

V gene TRBV29-1 combines with J gene TRBJ1-4, with 8 bases that match TRBD1. With V trimmed by 4 bases and J by 7 bases, 8 bases remained unmatched. Per the germline V gene, CDR1 is SQVTM and CDR2 is ANQGSEA. The CDR3 is 14 residues long. The CDR3 is CSVAGAGGVEKLFF. The CDR3 nucleotides are TGCAGCGTTGCCGGGGCAGGGGGCGTTGAAAAACTGTTTTTT.

This clonotype was seen many times. This rearrangement joins TRBV3-1 to TRBJ1-2; D might be TRBD1 (5 bases). The V gene's germline CDR1 is LGHDT and CDR2 YNNKEL (reference sequence). The CDR3 runs to 16 residues. The V and J ends lost 1 base and 0 bases respectively, with 12 bases between them. The CDR3 DNA is TGTGCCAGCAGCCAAGGAGGAGGGGCAGCTAACTATGGCTACACCTTC. Protein: CASSQGGGAANYGYTF.

This clonotype was observed at least ten times. The rearrangement uses TRBV4-3 and TRBJ1-5; D unclear. This CDR3 spans 14 amino acids. V lost 1 base, J lost 3 bases, and 7 bases lay in between. The germline V gene has CDR1 LGHNA and CDR2 YSLEER. The CDR3 coding sequence is TGCGCCAGCAGCCAAGGGGCTTTCAATCAGCCCCAGCATTTT. Its protein is CASSQGAFNQPQHF.

This clonotype was detected ten times or more. This chain connects TRBV30 to TRBJ1-5; 7 bases fit TRBD1. The CDR3 length is 12 residues. Germline CDR1 is GTSNPN and CDR2 is SVGIG (reference sequence). The V segment lost 6 bases and the J segment 7 bases; nucleotides outside the gene matches: 6. CDR3 sequence (DNA): TGTGCCTGCCGACAGGGAGGACAGCCCCAGCATTTT. This sequence encodes CACRQGGQPQHF.

The chain joins TRBV20-1 to TRBJ1-2; D is undetermined. The germline V and J ends were trimmed by 0 bases and 12 bases, with 14 bases remaining between them. This CDR3 has 12 residues. CDR1 is DFQATT, CDR2 SNEGSKA, per germline (reference sequence). The CDR3 nucleotides read TGCAGTGCTAGAGATAGGCAGCTAGGACACACCTTC. As protein: CSARDRQLGHTF.

This clonotype was counted at least ten times. The V gene is TRBV6-6, the J gene TRBJ1-4; tentative D call: TRBD1 (5 bases). The germline V gene has CDR1 MNHNY and CDR2 SVGAGI (reference sequence). This CDR3 region has 16 residues. V was cut by 0 bases and J by 1 base, with 9 bases left in between. DNA for the CDR3: TGTGCCAGCAGTTACTCGATTAGGGGAACTAATGAAAAACTGTTTTTT. It yields the protein CASSYSIRGTNEKLFF.

This clonotype has ten or more counts. This sequence joins TRBV4-1 and TRBJ2-7; 10 bases line up with TRBD1. V trimming: 3 bases; J trimming: 2 bases; junction bases outside the gene matches: 7. This CDR3 contains 16 residues. Germline loops: CDR1 MGHRA, CDR2 YSYEKL. The CDR3 loop is CASSHGGQGGTYEQYF. DNA for the CDR3: TGCGCCAGCAGCCACGGCGGACAGGGGGGGACCTACGAGCAGTACTTC.

In its sample, this clonotype was seen many times. V usage is TRBV29-1 and J usage is TRBJ2-2, with D unresolved. From germline, CDR1 is SQVTM and CDR2 ANQGSEA. The CDR3 consists of 12 residues. V lost 2 bases and J 7 bases, leaving 8 bases between the germline ends. This CDR3 is CSVEWAVGELFF. The CDR3 DNA sequence: TGCAGCGTTGAATGGGCGGTCGGGGAGCTGTTTTTT.

This clonotype was seen repeatedly, ten times or more. The chain combines TRBV10-1 with TRBJ2-2; D ambiguous. From germline, CDR1 is WNHNN and CDR2 SYGVQD (reference sequence). The CDR3 totals 12 residues. Trimming removed 3 bases at V and 7 bases at J, with 6 bases between. The DNA for the CDR3 is TGCGCCAGCAGTGATGGGGTCGGGGAGCTGTTTTTT. This sequence encodes CASSDGVGELFF.

This clonotype was seen repeatedly, ten times or more. This chain joins TRBV5-6 and TRBJ2-7; D possibly corresponds to TRBD1 (5 bases). V was shortened by 2 bases and J by 5 bases, with 14 bases between the two germline ends. The CDR3 has 14 residues. The germline V gene encodes CDR1 SGHDT and CDR2 YYEEEE. CDR3 amino acids: CASSFDPGHDEQYF. CDR3 nucleotide sequence: TGTGCCAGCAGCTTTGACCCAGGGCACGACGAGCAGTACTTC.

This clonotype was counted between two and nine times. The J gene is TRBJ1-1, the V gene TRBV27; D remains unclear. This CDR3 has 16 residues. Trimming shortened V by 3 bases and J by 1 base, and 15 bases separated the two germline ends. CDR1 is MNHEY and CDR2 is SMNVEV in the germline V gene (reference sequence). The CDR3 sequence: CASSFGGPQRNTEAFF. As DNA, the CDR3 is TGTGCCAGCAGTTTCGGTGGGCCTCAGCGGAACACTGAAGCTTTCTTT.

The chain links TRBV3-1 to TRBJ2-2; D remains ambiguous. Germline loops: CDR1 LGHDT, CDR2 YNNKEL (reference sequence). V was shortened by 0 bases and J by 3 bases, with 8 bases between the two germline ends. The CDR3 totals 15 residues. This CDR3 is CASSQDNWDTGELFF. The CDR3 DNA reads as TGTGCCAGCAGCCAAGATAATTGGGACACCGGGGAGCTGTTTTTT.

This clonotype was recorded many times. This sequence joins TRBV7-8 and TRBJ2-7; the match to TRBD1 covers 8 bases. Trimming removed 4 bases from V and 6 bases from J; junction bases left unmatched: 5. The CDR3 totals 13 residues. Per the germline V gene, CDR1 is SGHVS and CDR2 is FQNEAQ. CDR3 sequence (DNA): TGTGCCAGCAGCTCGCCAGGGGGCGGCGAGCAGTACTTC. It encodes CASSSPGGGEQYF. The whole variable domain, filled in from reference TRBV7-8 and TRBJ2-7, reads GAGVSQSPRYKVAKRGQDVALRCDPISGHVSLFWYQQALGQGPEFLTYFQNEAQLDKSGLPSDRFFAERPEGSVSTLKIQRTQQEDSAVYLCASSSPGGGEQYFGPGTRLTVT.

In this sample, this clonotype turned up many times. This chain connects TRBV5-3 to TRBJ1-5, with 8 bases identical to TRBD1. TRBV5-3 is treated as an ORF (open reading frame) with a function not yet certain. The CDR3 totals 15 residues. J gave up 5 bases and V 1 base, and 5 bases lay outside the gene matches. CDR3 sequence (DNA): TGTGCCAGAAGCTTGATTACAGGGGGAGATCAGCCCCAGCATTTT. This encodes CARSLITGGDQPQHF.